This TCR beta chain was captured by sequencing in a study of identical twins. This CDR3 is built from 15 residues. CDR1 LNHNV and CDR2 YYDKDF come from the germline V gene (reference sequence). Trimming pared 1 base from V and 6 bases from J, leaving 15 bases between. The authors used template switching to add a universal primer site and gave cDNA unique molecular identifiers. TCRdb reprocessed the 5' RACE reads with MiXCR, giving one entry per CDR3 protein. The sample includes hundreds of thousands of distinct CDR3 sequences, roughly 6% seen only once; the top ten take around 1.7%. In this sample, this clonotype turned up many times.

The sequence came from a man aged 18 to 29 in good health. The sequencing sample was made of naive T cells sorted from blood. The chain links TRBV15 to TRBJ2-5, with D perhaps TRBD1 or TRBD2 (7 bases each). The chain's CDR3 is CATSRVVQGGKTQYF. In nucleotides, the CDR3 is TGTGCCACCAGCAGAGTGGTGCAGGGGGGGAAGACCCAGTACTTC.